Below are 23 T cell receptor beta chains sequenced from a single sample in a study of OX40 agonist ivuxolimab in advanced cancers. Measured with immunoSEQ multiplex PCR; TCRdb has only the in-frame clones, and not every one. Among 60,000 to 85,000 clones listed, roughly 80% were seen once. Here the sequenced sample was CD4+ or CD8+ T cells sorted from blood, taken in a trial of the OX40 agonist ivuxolimab. The receptors were sampled from an adult with an advanced solid tumor such as melanoma, head and neck, liver or kidney cancer.

This clone was picked up one time. Other DNA sequences of this sample code for an identical CDR3. V is TRBV5-1 and J is TRBJ2-3; TRBD1 might be the D (5 bases). The CDR3 extends over 14 amino acids. V was shortened by 0 bases and J by 0 bases, with 5 bases between the two germline ends. Germline values: CDR1 SGHRS, CDR2 YFSETQ. CDR3 loop: CASSLGQSTDTQYF. For the CDR3, the DNA is TGCGCCAGCAGCTTGGGACAGAGCACAGATACGCAGTATTTT.

The chain couples TRBV9 to TRBJ2-2, with D unclear. The CDR3 is 15 amino acids. The germline V gene has CDR1 SGDLS and CDR2 YYNGEE. Between the trimmed V and J ends, which lost 4 bases and 1 base, there was a span of 11 bases. CDR3 amino acids: CASSPVVLNTGELFF. CDR3 DNA: TGTGCCAGCAGCCCTGTGGTCTTGAACACCGGGGAGCTGTTTTTT.

This chain connects TRBV25-1 to TRBJ1-1, with 9 bases aligning to TRBD1. Unmatched junction bases numbered 5, after V lost 7 bases and J lost 2 bases. Germline-derived CDR1 and CDR2 are MGHDK and SYGVNS. The CDR3 contains 14 residues. The DNA of the CDR3 is TGTGCCAGCACCGCGGACAGGGGAAACACTGAAGCTTTCTTT. This encodes CASTADRGNTEAFF.

The chain employs TRBV7-3 and TRBJ1-5; D not resolved. This CDR3 has 12 amino acids. Trimming pared 2 bases from V and 11 bases from J, leaving 10 bases between. From germline, CDR1 is SGHTA and CDR2 FQGTGA. CDR3 loop: CASSLGWRSQHF. The CDR3 nucleotides are TGTGCCAGCAGCTTAGGGTGGAGGTCCCAGCATTTT. The complete variable domain, with remaining parts taken from reference TRBV7-3 and TRBJ1-5, reads GAGVSQTPSNKVTEKGKYVELRCDPISGHTALYWYRQSLGQGPEFLIYFQGTGAADDSGLPNDRFFAVRPEGSVSTLKIQRTERGDSAVYLCASSLGWRSQHFGDGTRLSIL.

The chain links TRBV2 to TRBJ2-5; 9 nucleotides align to TRBD1. Trimming took 7 bases from V and 2 from J; bases not matched to a gene: 5. CDR1 SNHLY and CDR2 FYNNEI come from the germline V gene. The CDR3 runs to 14 residues. The CDR3 DNA sequence: TGTGCCAGCAAACCGGACAGGGGACAAGAGACCCAGTACTTC. This codes for CASKPDRGQETQYF.

The chain is built from TRBV19 and TRBJ2-2, with D unresolved. The CDR3 totals 13 residues. CDR1 is LNHDA, CDR2 SQIVND, per germline (reference sequence). The germline V and J ends were trimmed by 6 bases and 6 bases, with 11 bases remaining between them. CDR3 DNA sequence: TGTGCCAGTAGCAGGCGCTCGGCCGGGGAGCTGTTTTTT. Translated, it gives CASSRRSAGELFF.

The chain has TRBV10-3 and TRBJ2-5, with D maybe TRBD2 (7 bases). Germline V gene sequence: CDR1 ENHRY, CDR2 SYGVKD. The CDR3 runs 14 residues. V was trimmed by 0 bases and J by 4 bases, leaving 9 bases between them. CDR3 sequence reads: CAISESGGGETQYF. CDR3 nucleotide sequence: TGTGCCATCAGTGAGTCAGGGGGGGGAGAGACCCAGTACTTC.

The chain carries TRBV7-3 and TRBJ2-5; D is ambiguous. There are 13 residues in the CDR3. V lost 2 bases, J lost 1 base, and 5 bases lay in between. Germline loops: CDR1 SGHTA, CDR2 FQGTGA. CDR3 loop: CASSLLGQETQYF. In nucleotides, the CDR3 is TGTGCCAGCAGCTTACTGGGCCAAGAGACCCAGTACTTC.

This clone was recorded only once. V and J are TRBV11-1 and TRBJ1-1, with no clear D. Germline V gene data show CDR1 as SGHAT and CDR2 as FQDESV (reference sequence). The CDR3 loop spans 14 amino acids. V shed 8 bases and J shed 4 bases, with 17 bases lying between them. CDR3 residues: CASADRFLGTEAFF. CDR3 in DNA: TGTGCCAGCGCCGATCGGTTCCTAGGCACTGAAGCTTTCTTT.

The rearrangement links TRBV4-1 to TRBJ2-5, with 10 bases lining up with TRBD1. V dropped 0 bases and J dropped 5; count of bases not matched to a gene: 6. This CDR3 has 16 residues. Germline V gives CDR1 MGHRA, CDR2 YSYEKL. The CDR3 nucleotides read TGCGCCAGCAGCCAAGATTGGGACAGGGGATGGGAGACCCAGTACTTC. Translation: CASSQDWDRGWETQYF.

The chain couples TRBV5-1 to TRBJ1-5; D unresolved. The CDR3 totals 15 residues. The V and J ends lost 1 base and 0 bases respectively, with 8 bases between them. The V gene's germline CDR1 is SGHRS and CDR2 YFSETQ. CDR3 DNA sequence: TGCGCCAGCAGCTTGTATGGGGATAGCAATCAGCCCCAGCATTTT. Residues: CASSLYGDSNQPQHF. Drawing the rest from reference TRBV5-1 and TRBJ1-5, the complete variable domain is KAGVTQTPRYLIKTRGQQVTLSCSPISGHRSVSWYQQTPGQGLQFLFEYFSETQRNKGNFPGRFSGRQFSNSRSEMNVSTLELGDSALYLCASSLYGDSNQPQHFGDGTRLSIL.

The chain uses TRBV7-2 and TRBJ2-2, with D uncertain. CDR3 length: 12 residues. Trimming shortened V by 7 bases and J by 3 bases, and 6 bases separated the two germline ends. Germline loops: CDR1 SGHTA, CDR2 FQGNSA. The CDR3 sequence is CASTTDTGELFF. CDR3 nucleotide sequence: TGTGCCAGCACCACCGACACCGGGGAGCTGTTTTTT. The whole variable domain, filled in from reference TRBV7-2 and TRBJ2-2, reads GAGVSQSPSNKVTEKGKDVELRCDPISGHTALYWYRQSLGQGLEFLIYFQGNSAPDKSGLPSDRFSAERTGGSVSTLTIQRTQQEDSAVYLCASTTDTGELFFGEGSRLTVL.

V gene TRBV19 combines with J gene TRBJ1-4, with a tentative D call TRBD1 (6 bases). This CDR3 has 15 amino acids. V was shortened by 7 bases and J by 5 bases, with 17 bases between the two germline ends. The germline V gene has CDR1 LNHDA and CDR2 SQIVND (reference sequence). The CDR3 DNA is TGTGCCAGTAAAAAGCAGGGGATTATGAATGAAAAACTGTTTTTT. It specifies CASKKQGIMNEKLFF.

This clone was found many times. The chain joins TRBV7-9 to TRBJ1-2; 7 bases fit TRBD1. This CDR3 has 13 amino acids. V lost 1 base and J lost 7; bases outside the gene matches: 3. In germline, CDR1 is SEHNR, CDR2 FQNEAQ (reference sequence). The CDR3 region is CASSLEGTVGYTF. CDR3 DNA sequence: TGTGCCAGCAGCTTAGAGGGGACAGTTGGCTACACCTTC.

The rearrangement joins TRBV6-1 to TRBJ2-7; tentatively, D is TRBD1 (6 bases). Trimming left V 4 bases short and J 6 bases short, with 10 bases between. Looked up from germline, CDR1 is MNHNS and CDR2 is SASEGT. The CDR3 has 12 amino acids. The DNA of the CDR3 is TGTGCCAGCAGTGCCGCACAGGGCGAGCAGTACTTC. Amino acid sequence: CASSAAQGEQYF.

The genes are TRBV10-1 and TRBJ1-5; D is unresolved. The CDR3 covers 13 residues. The V gene lost 3 bases and the J gene lost 3 bases, with 6 bases spanning the gap. Germline V gene sequence: CDR1 WNHNN, CDR2 SYGVQD (reference sequence). This CDR3 reads CASSDRFNQPQHF. In DNA, the CDR3 is TGCGCCAGCAGTGACAGGTTCAATCAGCCCCAGCATTTT.

The chain links TRBV20-1 to TRBJ2-7; D is undetermined. The V gene lost 1 base and the J gene lost 0 bases, with 1 base spanning the gap. Per germline, CDR1 DFQATT and CDR2 SNEGSKA (reference sequence). This CDR3 region has 11 residues. The CDR3 loop is CSARASYEQYF. As DNA, the CDR3 is TGCAGTGCTAGAGCCTCCTACGAGCAGTACTTC.

The genes are TRBV6-1 and TRBJ2-7; D might be TRBD1 (6 bases). Trimming cost V 4 bases and J 3 bases, with 13 bases left between them. The V gene's germline CDR1 is MNHNS and CDR2 SASEGT. CDR3 size: 14 residues. The CDR3 sequence: CASSVGQRFYEQYF. DNA for the CDR3: TGTGCCAGCAGTGTAGGACAGCGGTTCTACGAGCAGTACTTC.

The chain employs TRBV10-3 and TRBJ1-2, with D possibly being TRBD1 (5 bases). The CDR3 length is 15 residues. The germline gives CDR1 ENHRY, CDR2 SYGVKD. The V end was cut by 3 bases, the J end by 6 bases, with 17 bases between. CDR3 region: CAISDSRAMFHGYTF. The CDR3 DNA follows: TGTGCCATCAGTGATTCCAGGGCAATGTTCCATGGCTACACCTTC.

V and J are TRBV6-5 and TRBJ2-3, with D perhaps matching TRBD2 (6 bases). This CDR3 contains 15 residues. Germline lookup yields CDR1 MNHEY and CDR2 SVGAGI. Trimming took off 0 bases at V and 0 bases at J, with 7 bases between the two ends. For the CDR3, the DNA is TGTGCCAGCAGTTACTCAGGGACTAGCACAGATACGCAGTATTTT. Residues: CASSYSGTSTDTQYF.

This chain's CDR3 is CASSPYRVNLNYEQYF. CDR3 nucleotides: TGTGCCAGCTCACCGTACCGGGTCAACTTAAACTACGAGCAGTACTTC. This chain connects TRBV18 to TRBJ2-7; D unresolved. V was clipped by 3 bases and J by 3 bases, with 18 bases between them. The CDR3 length is 16 residues. CDR1 KGHSH and CDR2 LQKENI come from the germline V gene.

J is TRBJ1-1 and V is TRBV5-1; D gene uncertain. This CDR3 has 14 residues. Per the germline V gene, CDR1 is SGHRS and CDR2 is YFSETQ. Between the trimmed V and J ends, which lost 7 bases and 6 bases, there was a span of 19 bases. The CDR3 sequence is CASRGGPHGAEAFF. CDR3 nucleotide sequence: TGCGCCAGCCGCGGCGGCCCTCACGGGGCTGAAGCTTTCTTT.

The V and J genes are TRBV11-2 and TRBJ2-1; D gene unclear. Trimming pared 4 bases from V and 5 bases from J, leaving 6 bases between. CDR1 SGHAT and CDR2 FQNNGV come from the germline V gene. The CDR3 consists of 12 residues. The CDR3 DNA is TGTGCCAGCAGCTCAGTCGACAATGAGCAGTTCTTC. This gives the protein CASSSVDNEQFF.